Sequencing of this T cell receptor (beta chain) was carried out in a study of T cells in Graves' hyperthyroidism and ophthalmopathy. This clonotype was observed at least ten times. It was RNA transcripts that yielded the amplified TCR beta CDR3 regions. First-round RT-PCR of the TCR CDR3 relied on the HTBI primer set. TCRdb analysed the multiplex PCR reads with MiXCR anew, one entry per CDR3 protein. There are around 450,000 distinct CDR3 sequences in the sample; around 16% occur only once, and less than 15% lies in the top ten. V gave up 4 bases and J gave up 6 bases; unmatched junction bases: 12. The CDR3 sequence is 16 residues long.

The chain is built from TRBV12-3 or TRBV12-4 and TRBJ2-7, with 10 bases that match TRBD2. Sequenced material: blood. The clonotype comes from a woman aged 18-29 years with Graves' hyperthyroidism. The DNA of the CDR3 is TGTGCCAGCAGTTCCGGCCGACTAGCGGGCCGGGGCGAGCAGTACTTC. Amino acids: CASSSGRLAGRGEQYF.